These 29 T cell receptor beta chains originate from one sample sequenced in a study of blood T cell repertoires in COVID-19. Generated by immunoSEQ multiplex PCR, the TCRdb table keeps only in-frame clones and is missing some. The repertoire holds 120,000 to 150,000 clones, with roughly four fifths as singletons. The sequenced sample consisted of peripheral blood. The receptors were sampled from a human donor with acute or convalescent COVID-19. The donor label of this sample is uncertain.

V and J are TRBV15 and TRBJ1-2; TRBD1 aligns across 7 bases. This CDR3 has 15 amino acids. V lost 0 bases to trimming and J lost 7 bases; unmatched junction nucleotides: 8. Germline V gives CDR1 LNHNV, CDR2 YYDKDF (reference sequence). CDR3 sequence: CATSRDSDRAGGYTF. CDR3 sequence (DNA): TGTGCCACCAGCAGAGATTCCGACAGGGCAGGTGGCTACACCTTC.

This chain joins TRBV3-1 (or the pseudogene TRBV3-2) and TRBJ1-1, with a weak D call TRBD1 (5 bases). The CDR3 is made up of 14 amino acids. Germline CDR1 LGHDT, CDR2 YNNKEL (reference sequence). Trimming removed 4 bases at V and 4 bases at J, with 13 bases between. This chain's CDR3 is CASSLSGGSTEAFF. DNA of the CDR3: TGTGCCAGCAGCCTGAGCGGGGGAAGCACTGAAGCTTTCTTT.

The chain is built from TRBV13 and TRBJ2-1; 11 bases line up with TRBD2. The CDR3 contains 17 residues. In germline, CDR1 is PRHDT, CDR2 FYEKMQ (reference sequence). V lost 0 bases, J lost 4 bases, and 5 bases stayed unmatched. The CDR3 nucleotides are TGTGCCAGCAGCTTAGGTAGCGGGGGGGATTTATACAATGAGCAGTTCTTC. This gives the protein CASSLGSGGDLYNEQFF.

The V and J genes are TRBV5-6 and TRBJ1-1; the match to TRBD1 covers 8 bases. This CDR3 is built from 15 residues. Germline lookup yields CDR1 SGHDT and CDR2 YYEEEE. The V and J ends lost 3 bases and 4 bases, in that order; junction bases with no gene match: 8. The CDR3 region is CASSSSTGAGTEAFF. For the CDR3, the DNA is TGTGCCAGCAGCTCCTCGACAGGGGCTGGCACTGAAGCTTTCTTT.

This CDR3 is CASSSLAGVYEQYF. DNA of the CDR3: TGTGCCAGCTCGTCTCTAGCGGGGGTCTACGAGCAGTACTTC. The chain uses TRBV18 and TRBJ2-7, with 10 nucleotides matching TRBD2. Germline values: CDR1 KGHSH, CDR2 LQKENI. The CDR3 loop spans 14 amino acids. Germline trimming cut 6 bases from V and 3 bases from J; bases unmatched to any gene: 5.

V usage is TRBV7-9 and J usage is TRBJ2-3, with a possible D match to TRBD2 (5 bases). Germline V gene lookup returns CDR1 SEHNR and CDR2 FQNEAQ (reference sequence). The CDR3 length is 14 residues. V was shortened by 6 bases and J by 5 bases, with 15 bases between the two germline ends. The CDR3 is CASSSTSLGDTQYF. Here the CDR3 DNA reads TGTGCCAGCAGTTCTACTAGTCTGGGAGATACGCAGTATTTT.

This chain uses TRBV29-1 with TRBJ2-5; 8 bases map to TRBD2. Germline-derived CDR1 and CDR2 are SQVTM and ANQGSEA. Germline trimming cut 7 bases from V and 4 bases from J; bases unmatched to any gene: 5. The CDR3 covers 12 residues. The CDR3 protein is CSAWTSLETQYF. CDR3 sequence (DNA): TGCAGCGCTTGGACTAGCTTAGAGACCCAGTACTTC. Using reference TRBV29-1 and TRBJ2-5 for the parts outside the CDR3, the full variable domain is SAVISQKPSRDICQRGTSLTIQCQVDSQVTMMFWYRQQPGQSLTLIATANQGSEATYESGFVIDKFPISRPNLTFSTLTVSNMSPEDSSIYLCSAWTSLETQYFGPGTRLLVL.

This chain links TRBV18 with TRBJ1-2; 10 nucleotides align to TRBD1. The CDR3 spans 15 residues. V lost 0 bases and J lost 3; bases outside the gene matches: 1. Germline V CDR1 and CDR2: KGHSH, LQKENI. The CDR3 sequence is CASSPPGTGDYGYTF. The CDR3, as DNA: TGTGCCAGCTCACCACCCGGGACAGGGGACTATGGCTACACCTTC.

The rearrangement uses TRBV5-6 and TRBJ1-1, with 8 bases aligning to TRBD1. CDR3 length equals 14 residues. After removal of 4 bases from V and 5 bases from J, the junction contained 7 bases not matched to a gene. CDR1 SGHDT and CDR2 YYEEEE come from the germline V gene. The chain's CDR3 is CASSLGQGGTEAFF. The CDR3 DNA is TGTGCCAGCAGCCTAGGACAGGGCGGGACTGAAGCTTTCTTT.

The chain joins TRBV20-1 to TRBJ2-1; maybe TRBD1 (6 bases). Germline assignment: CDR1 DFQATT and CDR2 SNEGSKA (reference sequence). The CDR3 consists of 11 residues. The ends were cut back, 7 bases at V and 7 bases at J, with 11 bases in the middle. CDR3 sequence reads: CSGGRGNEQFF. The CDR3 nucleotides read TGCAGTGGCGGCAGGGGAAATGAGCAGTTCTTC.

The chain employs TRBV18 and TRBJ1-2; D may be TRBD1 (5 bases). Germline V gene data show CDR1 as KGHSH and CDR2 as LQKENI. CDR3 length: 15 residues. Trimming left V 2 bases short and J 2 bases short, with 12 bases between. CDR3 DNA sequence: TGTGCCAGCTCACCAGTACAGGCGGGGAACTATGGCTACACCTTC. This encodes CASSPVQAGNYGYTF.

V and J are TRBV12-3 or TRBV12-4 and TRBJ2-1, with a possible D match to TRBD1 (6 bases). V was trimmed by 2 bases and J by 12 bases, leaving 11 bases between them. The CDR3 has 12 amino acids. CDR3: CASSLNDRTQFF. DNA for the CDR3: TGTGCCAGCAGTTTAAACGACAGGACGCAGTTCTTC.

This rearrangement joins TRBV9 to TRBJ1-5; D might be TRBD1 (6 bases). The V gene lost 3 bases and the J gene lost 0 bases, with 10 bases spanning the gap. The CDR3 has 15 residues. From germline, CDR1 is SGDLS and CDR2 YYNGEE. The CDR3 coding sequence is TGTGCCAGCAGCGCGACACAGGGTAGCAATCAGCCCCAGCATTTT. Amino acids: CASSATQGSNQPQHF. Supplemented by reference TRBV9 and TRBJ1-5, the full variable domain reads DSGVTQTPKHLITATGQRVTLRCSPRSGDLSVYWYQQSLDQGLQFLIQYYNGEERAKGNILERFSAQQFPDLHSELNLSSLELGDSALYFCASSATQGSNQPQHFGDGTRLSIL.

This chain uses TRBV5-1 with TRBJ1-2; weak D call: TRBD1 (5 bases). The V and J ends lost 4 bases and 0 bases respectively, with 7 bases between them. The germline CDR1 and CDR2 sequences are SGHRS and YFSETQ. This CDR3 region has 13 residues. This CDR3 is CASSLTANYGYTF. The CDR3 DNA reads TGCGCCAGCAGCCTGACAGCTAACTATGGCTACACCTTC.

V and J are TRBV5-4 and TRBJ2-3; unclear D gene. Germline lookup yields CDR1 SGHNT and CDR2 YYREEE (reference sequence). This CDR3 is 14 amino acids long. V shed 6 bases and J shed 6 bases, with 17 bases lying between them. Here the CDR3 DNA reads TGTGCCAGCAATGGTCCCGGGTTCTTGGATACGCAGTATTTT. This translates into CASNGPGFLDTQYF.

This sequence joins TRBV3-1 (or the pseudogene TRBV3-2) and TRBJ2-1; TRBD2 aligns across 13 bases. With V trimmed by 0 bases and J by 6 bases, 5 bases remained unmatched. The CDR3 has 17 amino acids. CDR1 and CDR2 from the germline V gene are LGHDT and YNNKEL (reference sequence). CDR3 DNA sequence: TGTGCCAGCAGCCAAGAAGGACTAGCGGGGGCGGGCAATGAGCAGTTCTTC. Translated, it gives CASSQEGLAGAGNEQFF.

The chain has TRBV5-1 and TRBJ2-1; TRBD2 agrees at 7 bases. CDR1 and CDR2 (germline): SGHRS, YFSETQ. The CDR3 extends over 14 amino acids. V trimming: 9 bases; J trimming: 1 base; junction bases outside the gene matches: 7. The CDR3 is CATHAGDSYNEQFF. CDR3 DNA sequence: TGCGCCACCCACGCGGGGGATTCCTACAATGAGCAGTTCTTC.

The chain couples TRBV6-6 to TRBJ1-1, with D hard to call. CDR1 and CDR2 from the germline V gene are MNHNY and SVGAGI (reference sequence). The CDR3 runs 15 residues. The V end was cut by 5 bases, the J end by 5 bases, with 18 bases between. The CDR3, as DNA: TGTGCCAGCAGTACATTGGGTGGCGGGGTTACTGAAGCTTTCTTT. It translates to CASSTLGGGVTEAFF.

The V gene is TRBV5-1, the J gene TRBJ1-2, with D perhaps matching TRBD1 (5 bases). CDR1 is SGHRS and CDR2 is YFSETQ in the germline V gene. The CDR3 spans 14 residues. Trimming took off 4 bases at V and 5 bases at J, with 15 bases between the two ends. The CDR3 DNA sequence: TGCGCCAGCAGCAACGGGGGAGGAGGGTATGGCTACACCTTC. It encodes CASSNGGGGYGYTF.

V and J are TRBV6-6 and TRBJ1-5; 10 bases fit TRBD1. The V and J ends lost 5 bases and 9 bases, in that order; junction bases with no gene match: 4. Germline V CDR1 and CDR2: MNHNY, SVGAGI (reference sequence). The CDR3 consists of 13 residues. This CDR3 reads CASSRQGARPQHF. CDR3 bases: TGTGCCAGCAGTCGACAGGGGGCTAGGCCCCAGCATTTT.

J is TRBJ1-2 and V is TRBV5-1; TRBD1 matches 9 bases. The CDR3 contains 16 residues. V gave up 5 bases and J gave up 2 bases; unmatched junction bases: 10. Per germline, CDR1 SGHRS and CDR2 YFSETQ. CDR3 amino acids: CASRVDAGQGNYGYTF. The CDR3 region has the DNA TGCGCCAGCAGGGTCGACGCGGGACAGGGAAACTATGGCTACACCTTC.

The chain joins TRBV30 to TRBJ2-2, with TRBD1 matching over 8 bases. CDR1 is GTSNPN and CDR2 is SVGIG in the germline V gene (reference sequence). CDR3 length equals 16 residues. Trimming removed 5 bases from V and 3 bases from J; junction bases left unmatched: 11. The chain's CDR3 is CAWDEQGGGYTGELFF. In nucleotides, the CDR3 is TGTGCCTGGGACGAACAGGGGGGAGGATACACCGGGGAGCTGTTTTTT.

The rearrangement joins TRBV12-3 or TRBV12-4 to TRBJ1-1; D gene uncertain. Trimming cost V 3 bases and J 4 bases, with 9 bases left between them. The CDR3 runs to 13 residues. DNA for the CDR3: TGTGCCAGCAGTTTCGGAGGGCCCACTGAAGCTTTCTTT. This codes for CASSFGGPTEAFF.

The V gene is TRBV9, the J gene TRBJ2-3, with D possibly matching TRBD1 (7 bases). V was pared by 3 bases and J by 4 bases, with 12 bases between. Looked up from germline, CDR1 is SGDLS and CDR2 is YYNGEE. The CDR3 contains 14 residues. The CDR3 protein is CASSGGGTADTQYF. DNA of the CDR3: TGTGCCAGCAGCGGAGGGGGGACAGCAGATACGCAGTATTTT.

The chain employs TRBV7-6 and TRBJ1-3; D gene unclear. The V and J ends lost 5 bases and 0 bases respectively, with 14 bases between them. There are 16 residues in the CDR3. The germline V gene encodes CDR1 SGHVS and CDR2 FNYEAQ. This CDR3 is CASSRGEFLSGNTIYF. CDR3 nucleotide sequence: TGTGCCAGCAGCCGAGGAGAGTTTCTCTCTGGAAACACCATATATTTT.

This clone appeared once. This chain joins TRBV10-1 and TRBJ1-1; maybe TRBD1 (5 bases). Germline CDR1 WNHNN, CDR2 SYGVQD (reference sequence). With 2 bases removed from V and 1 base from J, the gap between germline ends came to 8 bases. CDR3 length equals 14 residues. In DNA form, the CDR3 reads TGCGCCAGCAGTGAGGACAGTTCGAACACTGAAGCTTTCTTT. It codes for CASSEDSSNTEAFF.

The chain combines TRBV9 with TRBJ2-5, with a tentative D call TRBD1 (5 bases). V lost 0 bases to trimming and J lost 3 bases, with 12 bases between them. The CDR3 is made up of 15 amino acids. CDR1 is SGDLS and CDR2 is YYNGEE in the germline V gene. The DNA for the CDR3 is TGTGCCAGCAGCGTAGGAGCCAGGGATGAAGAGACCCAGTACTTC. It specifies CASSVGARDEETQYF.

This clone was seen only once. The chain links TRBV7-9 to TRBJ1-6; 9 bases match TRBD1. This CDR3 comprises 14 residues. Germline lookup yields CDR1 SEHNR and CDR2 FQNEAQ (reference sequence). Unmatched junction bases numbered 2, after V lost 1 base and J lost 10 bases. CDR3 sequence: CASSLEGQGSPLHF. The CDR3 DNA follows: TGTGCCAGCAGCTTAGAGGGACAGGGCTCACCCCTCCACTTT.

This clone was observed a handful of times. The rearrangement joins TRBV10-2 to TRBJ2-4, with a weak D call TRBD2 (5 bases). The V gene lost 4 bases and the J gene lost 3 bases, with 7 bases spanning the gap. Germline V CDR1 and CDR2: WSHSY, SAAADI. The CDR3 is 13 residues long. As DNA, the CDR3 is TGCGCCAGCAGTGGAGGGAACAAAAACATTCAGTACTTC. Residues: CASSGGNKNIQYF.